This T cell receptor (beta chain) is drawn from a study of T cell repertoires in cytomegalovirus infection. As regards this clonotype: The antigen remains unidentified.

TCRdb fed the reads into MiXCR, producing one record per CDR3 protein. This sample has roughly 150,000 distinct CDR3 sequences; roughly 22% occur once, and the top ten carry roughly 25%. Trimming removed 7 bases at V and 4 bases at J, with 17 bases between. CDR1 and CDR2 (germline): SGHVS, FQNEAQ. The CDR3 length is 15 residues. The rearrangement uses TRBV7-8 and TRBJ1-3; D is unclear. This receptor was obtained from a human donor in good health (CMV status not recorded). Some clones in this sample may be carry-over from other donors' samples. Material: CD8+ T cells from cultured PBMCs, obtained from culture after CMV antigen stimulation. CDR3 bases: TGTGCCAGCACTGTAGGTCATGGAACCGGAAACACCATATATTTT. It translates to CASTVGHGTGNTIYF.